Listed below are T cell receptor beta chains from one sample, sequenced in a study of blood T cell repertoires in COVID-19. TCRdb keeps only in-frame clones here, not all; method: immunoSEQ multiplex PCR. Here the sample spans about 130,000 clones, about 85% being singletons. The sample comprised peripheral blood. These receptors all stem from an elderly woman with COVID-19, enrolled during active disease. Both conserved end residues are part of each CDR3. Fields, in order: V gene, D gene, J gene, CDR3 protein. The D gene is left open where the match is weak.

TRBV19	TRBD1	TRBJ1-2	CASSPTGSHNYGYTF
TRBV21-1	NA	TRBJ1-5	CASTPPLDRGRYSNQPQHF
TRBV19	TRBD1	TRBJ1-6	CASYRDSYNSPLHF
TRBV7-9	TRBD2	TRBJ2-4	CASSTSGATRAMNF
TRBV9	NA	TRBJ2-2	CASRRDRVNTGELFF
TRBV5-1	NA	TRBJ2-3	CASSPSPLQADTQYF
TRBV4-2	NA	TRBJ1-1	CASSQEWQRNTEAFF
TRBV19	NA	TRBJ2-3	CASKETYTSTDTQYF
TRBV5-1	TRBD2	TRBJ2-7	CASSDGGTIDYEQYF
TRBV5-8	NA	TRBJ1-5	CASSTRGFRNQPQHF
TRBV6-5	NA	TRBJ1-2	CASSLDTRDYGYTF
TRBV6-6	NA	TRBJ2-7	CASSLGGGGSYEQYF
TRBV19	NA	TRBJ2-7	CASSISQHYEQYF
TRBV12-3/TRBV12-4	NA	TRBJ1-2	CASSFGENYGYTF
TRBV7-2	NA	TRBJ1-2	CASSLRVNYGYTF
TRBV28	NA	TRBJ2-7	CASSYRVGEQYF
TRBV18	NA	TRBJ1-2	CASSASDSRGYTF
TRBV11-2	TRBD2	TRBJ2-1	CASSRLAGYNEQFF
TRBV6-5	TRBD1	TRBJ1-2	CASRRQGGYTF
TRBV9	TRBD1	TRBJ1-4	CASSGGQQLGEKLFF
TRBV14	TRBD1	TRBJ2-3	CASSRDRGFTDTQYF
TRBV7-2	NA	TRBJ1-6	CASSLGSGYNSPLHF
TRBV6-2/TRBV6-3	NA	TRBJ2-5	CASSYGSWGGADSETQYF
TRBV9	NA	TRBJ2-2	CASAEGLNTGELFF
TRBV5-1	TRBD1	TRBJ1-4	CASSLYGTGGNEKLFF
TRBV7-9	TRBD1	TRBJ1-5	CASSLATGGVQPQHF
TRBV9	NA	TRBJ2-1	CASSVTFSERTYNEQFF
TRBV28	TRBD1	TRBJ2-5	CASSYDRGREETQYF
TRBV4-1	TRBD2	TRBJ2-7	CASSLTSGSYEQYF
TRBV6-2/TRBV6-3	NA	TRBJ2-5	CASSYDPTGAETQYF
TRBV3-1/TRBV3-2	NA	TRBJ1-1	CASSQGQHHEAFF
TRBV4-1	NA	TRBJ1-1	CASSQGVDTEAFF
TRBV11-3	TRBD1	TRBJ2-1	CASSNRDRYNEQFF
TRBV6-5	NA	TRBJ2-7	CASSLGPEQYF
TRBV7-2	NA	TRBJ2-1	CASSSSDYRKFF
TRBV7-3	NA	TRBJ2-1	CASSALWSSYNEQFF
TRBV19	TRBD1	TRBJ1-5	CASSTTGGNQPQHF
TRBV19	NA	TRBJ1-2	CASHRGYGYTF
TRBV6-2/TRBV6-3	NA	TRBJ1-1	CASTYREGGTEAFF
TRBV7-2	NA	TRBJ1-5	CASSSLAVYQPQHF
TRBV21-1	NA	TRBJ2-3	CASSKTRFLARKRDTQYF
TRBV27	TRBD1	TRBJ2-2	CASGQGYTGELFF
TRBV2	NA	TRBJ1-4	CASSLGTVKKLFF
TRBV7-8	TRBD2	TRBJ2-7	CASSLGTSIYEQYF
TRBV9	TRBD1	TRBJ1-1	CASSGGGRNTEAFF
TRBV11-1	TRBD2	TRBJ2-2	CASSGLAGGPTGELFF
TRBV27	NA	TRBJ2-7	CASSLSTRTEKQYF
TRBV6-2/TRBV6-3	NA	TRBJ1-5	CASSQLPIQPQHF
TRBV7-2	NA	TRBJ1-2	CASSAYMLDGYTF
TRBV9	NA	TRBJ2-7	CASSVAGSANYEQYF
TRBV10-3	TRBD2	TRBJ2-1	CATRRTSGTIANEQFF
TRBV15	TRBD1	TRBJ1-1	CATSRAQGAVGTEAFF
TRBV19	TRBD2	TRBJ2-1	CASSTGSPWGGRNEQFF